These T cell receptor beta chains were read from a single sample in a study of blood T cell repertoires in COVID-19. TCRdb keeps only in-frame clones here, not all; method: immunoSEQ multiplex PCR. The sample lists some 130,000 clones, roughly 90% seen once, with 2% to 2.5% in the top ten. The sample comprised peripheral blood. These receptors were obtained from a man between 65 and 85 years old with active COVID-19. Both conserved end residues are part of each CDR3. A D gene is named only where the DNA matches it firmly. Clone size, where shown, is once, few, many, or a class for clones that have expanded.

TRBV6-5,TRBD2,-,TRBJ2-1,TGTGCCAGCAGTTACAGGACTAGCGGGAGGGTCAATGAGCAGTTCTTC,CASSYRTSGRVNEQFF
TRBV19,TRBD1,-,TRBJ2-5,TGTGCCAGTTCGACAGGGGGCTGGGAGACCCAGTACTTC,CASSTGGWETQYF
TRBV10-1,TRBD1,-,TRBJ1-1,TGCGCCAGCAGTACAGGGGACACTGAAGCTTTCTTT,CASSTGDTEAFF
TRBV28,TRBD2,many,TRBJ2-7,TGTGCCAGCAGTCGGACTAGCGGGAGAAGGTTCGAGCAGTACTTC,CASSRTSGRRFEQYF
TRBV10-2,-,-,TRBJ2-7,TGCGCCAGCAGACCACAGGGCACCTACGAGCAGTACTTC,CASRPQGTYEQYF
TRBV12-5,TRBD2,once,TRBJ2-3,TGTGCTAGTGGTTTGGGGACTAGCGGGAGAGGGGAAGATACGCAGTATTTT,CASGLGTSGRGEDTQYF
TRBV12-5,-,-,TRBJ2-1,TGTGCTAGTGGTTTGGTAGGGGGACCCCCCGTCTTC,CASGLVGGPPVF
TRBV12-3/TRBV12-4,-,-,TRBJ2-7,TGTGCCAGCAGTTTACAGATCGAGCAGTACTTC,CASSLQIEQYF
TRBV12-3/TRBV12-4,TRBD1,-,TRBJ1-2,TGTGCCAGCAGTTTAAGACAGGGATACGGCTACACCTTC,CASSLRQGYGYTF
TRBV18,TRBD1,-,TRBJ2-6,TGTGCCAGCTCACCACAAGGGACAGCCTCTGGGGCCAACGTCCTGACTTTC,CASSPQGTASGANVLTF
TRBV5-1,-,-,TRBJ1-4,TGCGCCAGCAGCCCGGGACTCCTGGGGGAAAAACTGTTTTTT,CASSPGLLGEKLFF
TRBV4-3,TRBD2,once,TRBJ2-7,TGCGCCAGCAGCCGGGGACTAGTAAAATCAGAGCAGTACTTC,CASSRGLVKSEQYF
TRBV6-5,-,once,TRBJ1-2,TGTGCCAGCAGTTACTCGAGACAGGCGCTGTACACCTTC,CASSYSRQALYTF
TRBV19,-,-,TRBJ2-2,TGTGCCAGTATGGTCAGGGTGACCGGGGAGCTGTTTTTT,CASMVRVTGELFF
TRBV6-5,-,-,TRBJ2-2,TGTGCCAGCAGGGGTCGGACTAACACCGGGGAGCTGTTTTTT,CASRGRTNTGELFF
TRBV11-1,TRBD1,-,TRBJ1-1,TGTGCCAGCAGCGAAGGGACAGGGGGCGCAGGCACTGAAGCTTTCTTT,CASSEGTGGAGTEAFF
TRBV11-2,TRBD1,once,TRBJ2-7,TGTGCCAGCAGCCGGGACAGGGATGACTACGAGCAGTACTTC,CASSRDRDDYEQYF
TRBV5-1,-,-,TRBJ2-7,TGCGCCAGCAGCTTGAGCGGAGGCAACGAGCAGTACTTC,CASSLSGGNEQYF
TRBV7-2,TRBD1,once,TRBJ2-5,TGTGCCAGCAGCTCCGTCGGTAGGGGGCAGAGAGAGACCCAGTACTTC,CASSSVGRGQRETQYF
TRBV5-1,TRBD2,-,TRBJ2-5,TGCGCCAGCAGCTTGGACCCTAGCGGGAGGGGAGAGACCCAGTACTTC,CASSLDPSGRGETQYF
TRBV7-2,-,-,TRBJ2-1,TGTGCCAGCAGCTTGCGGGGCGCCTACAATGAGCAGTTCTTC,CASSLRGAYNEQFF
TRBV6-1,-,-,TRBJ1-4,TGTGCCAGCAGTGATCTAGCAGGCAGCTATGAAAAACTGTTTTTT,CASSDLAGSYEKLFF
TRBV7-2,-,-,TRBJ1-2,TGTGCCAGCAGCTTGGGCCCGGTCTTAGGGGATGGCTACACCTTC,CASSLGPVLGDGYTF
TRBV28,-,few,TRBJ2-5,TGTGCCAGCAGTTTACCTCCTCCTCAGGAGACCCAGTACTTC,CASSLPPPQETQYF
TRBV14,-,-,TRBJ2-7,TGTGCCAGCAGCCAAGCCTTGCGCGGGGTCTACGAGCAGTACTTC,CASSQALRGVYEQYF
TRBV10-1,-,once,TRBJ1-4,TGCGCCAGCAGCACGGCACAGGGAGAAAAACTGTTTTTT,CASSTAQGEKLFF
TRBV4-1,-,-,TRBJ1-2,TGCGCCAGCAGCCAGGCACAGGGTTCGGTGGACTATGGCTACACCTTC,CASSQAQGSVDYGYTF
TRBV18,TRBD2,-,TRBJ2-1,TGTGCCAGCTCACTGGGACTAGCGGGAGGGTACAATGAGCAGTTCTTC,CASSLGLAGGYNEQFF
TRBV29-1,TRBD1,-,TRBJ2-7,TGCAGCGTAAGACAGGGGGCAAACTACGAGCAGTACTTC,CSVRQGANYEQYF
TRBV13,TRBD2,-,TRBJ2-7,TGTGCCAGCAGTCTGAGCGGGAGGGAGTGGGGGGAGCAGTACTTC,CASSLSGREWGEQYF
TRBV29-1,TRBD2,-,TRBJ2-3,TGCAGCGTTGAAGGGGGACTAGCGGACTTCACAGATACGCAGTATTTT,CSVEGGLADFTDTQYF
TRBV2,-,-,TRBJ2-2,TGTGCCAGCAGTGACGCCGGGGCCGGGGAGCTGTTTTTT,CASSDAGAGELFF
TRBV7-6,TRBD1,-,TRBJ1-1,TGTGCCAGCAGCTTAGCTCCGGGACAGGGGACGGGTAGGAACACTGAAGCTTTCTTT,CASSLAPGQGTGRNTEAFF
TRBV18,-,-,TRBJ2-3,TGTGCCAGCTCACCCCCCCGGGGAGATACGCAGTATTTT,CASSPPRGDTQYF
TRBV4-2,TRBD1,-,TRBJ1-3,TGTGCCAGCAGCCAAGAACAGGGGGGCGGAAACACCATATATTTT,CASSQEQGGGNTIYF
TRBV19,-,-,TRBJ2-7,TGTGCCAGTAGTTCAGCGTACTACGAGCAGTACTTC,CASSSAYYEQYF
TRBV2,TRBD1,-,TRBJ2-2,TGTGCCAGCAGTACCGCAGGGGGACCCGGGGAGCTGTTTTTT,CASSTAGGPGELFF
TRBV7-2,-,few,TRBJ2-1,TGTGCCAGCAGCTTAGACCATAGCTCCTACAATGAGCAGTTCTTC,CASSLDHSSYNEQFF
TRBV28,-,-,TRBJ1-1,TGTGCCAGCAGTTTAAGGACGGGGGGGCTGAACACTGAAGCTTTCTTT,CASSLRTGGLNTEAFF
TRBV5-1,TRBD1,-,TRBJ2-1,TGCGCCAGCAGCTCGGTAGGGGGCGGCTCCTACAATGAGCAGTTCTTC,CASSSVGGGSYNEQFF
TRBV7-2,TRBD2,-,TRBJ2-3,TGTGCCAGCAGCTTAGCTGCGGGAGGCACAGATACGCAGTATTTT,CASSLAAGGTDTQYF
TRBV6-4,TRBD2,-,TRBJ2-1,TGTGCCAGCAGCCCCTCTAGCGGACCCTACAATGAGCAGTTCTTC,CASSPSSGPYNEQFF
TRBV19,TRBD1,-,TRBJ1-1,TGTGCCAGTAGTATATTACCGGGACAGGGGAACACTGAAGCTTTCTTT,CASSILPGQGNTEAFF
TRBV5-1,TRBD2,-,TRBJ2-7,TGCGCCAGCAGCTCCGGGACTAACTCCTACGAGCAGTACTTC,CASSSGTNSYEQYF
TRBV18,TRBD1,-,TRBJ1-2,TGTGCCAGCTCACAGGACAGGGAGGCGTATGGCTACACCTTC,CASSQDREAYGYTF
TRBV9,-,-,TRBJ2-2,TGTGCCAGCAGCGGTGGTGGGCTGCTGAACACCGGGGAGCTGTTTTTT,CASSGGGLLNTGELFF
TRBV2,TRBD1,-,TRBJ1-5,TGTGCCAGCAATACCGGGACAGGCGCAAATCAGCCCCAGCATTTT,CASNTGTGANQPQHF
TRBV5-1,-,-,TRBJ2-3,TGCGCCAGCAGCTTGTCCCCGTACACAGATACGCAGTATTTT,CASSLSPYTDTQYF
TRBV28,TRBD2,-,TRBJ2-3,TGTGCCAGCAGGTCCCTACTAGCGGGATCGCTAGATACGCAGTATTTT,CASRSLLAGSLDTQYF
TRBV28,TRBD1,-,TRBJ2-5,TGTGCCAGCAGTGTTGGACAGGGACAGACCCAGTACTTC,CASSVGQGQTQYF
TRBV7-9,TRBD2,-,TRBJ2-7,TGTGCCAGCAGCTTAGGGAGCGGGAGCCACTCCTACGAGCAGTACTTC,CASSLGSGSHSYEQYF
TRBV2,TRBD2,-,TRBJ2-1,TGTGCCAGCAGTGTGTATGGGAGAACCGGGACTAGCGGGAGGTCGTTCAATGAGCAGTTCTTC,CASSVYGRTGTSGRSFNEQFF
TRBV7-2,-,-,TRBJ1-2,TGTGCCAGCAGCTATACAGTCTTTAACTATGGCTACACCTTC,CASSYTVFNYGYTF